What follows is one T cell receptor (beta chain) and its context. This entry comes from a study of control samples from healthy donors and cancer patients. Assay used: immunoSEQ multiplex PCR; TCRdb lists only in-frame clones, some missing. The repertoire consists of 100,000 to 150,000 clones, with nearly 90% occurring once and the leading ten covering roughly 7.8%. The sequence was obtained from a man aged 50-60 years with head and neck cancer. The sequenced material came from PBMCs.

As DNA, the CDR3 is TGTGCCAGCAGTCCCCTACTTAGCCATGAGCAGTTCTTC. This gives the protein CASSPLLSHEQFF. The V call is TRBV12-3 or TRBV12-4, the J call TRBJ2-1; D ambiguous. Trimming stripped 5 bases from V and 8 bases from J, with 13 bases between. The CDR3 sequence is 13 residues long.